This TCR beta chain was documented in a study of blood T cells in healthy people across ages. Isolated per sample were at least 7 million PBMCs. With respect to this clonotype: Sequence at one end of the junction differs from germline and may be a read error.

The CDR3 covers 14 residues. Germline assignment: CDR1 SGHAT and CDR2 FQDESV (reference sequence). Primed by a sample-barcoded 5' primer and a J-beta primer mix, a second PCR proceeded for about 6 to 11 cycles. TCRdb processed the 5' RACE reads anew with MiXCR; each CDR3 protein has one entry. This sample yields a few hundred thousand distinct CDR3 sequences, of which around 29% are seen a single time; 29% belongs to the top ten. Sequenced: blood. The TCR was taken from a woman aged 70-85 years in good health. The chain is built from TRBV11-1 and TRBJ2-1; TRBD1 is a possible D gene (5 bases). CDR3 coding DNA: TGTGTCAGCCACAACTCTGACAGATACAATGAGCAGTTCTTC. This encodes CVSHNSDRYNEQFF.